This TCR beta chain appears in the sequencing data of a study of cytomegalovirus exposure and HLA in healthy donors. TCRdb's copy holds only in-frame clones and misses some; the assay was immunoSEQ multiplex PCR. Of 150,000 to 200,000 clones in the sample, under 90% were seen once. A remark on this clone: The same CDR3 is also encoded by other DNA sequences in this sample.

A roughly 120-subject validation cohort, separate from the approximately 720-subject first cohort, supplied the donors. This CDR3 region has 14 residues. Germline V lookup: CDR1 LNHDA, CDR2 SQIVND (reference sequence). The V segment lost 3 bases and the J segment 2 bases; nucleotides outside the gene matches: 2. The clonotype was recovered from a young man in good health and CMV-seropositive. The chain uses TRBV19 and TRBJ2-7, with 9 bases that match TRBD1. The sample consisted of PBMCs. The CDR3 sequence: CASSIGTGPYEQYF. The CDR3 bases are TGTGCCAGTAGTATTGGGACAGGGCCCTACGAGCAGTACTTC.